A single sample gave rise to the 16 T cell receptor beta chains below, sequenced in a study of T cell responses to AZD1222 COVID-19 vaccine. Only in-frame clones appear in the TCRdb table, and some are missing; sequencing was by immunoSEQ multiplex PCR. Of around 110,000 clones listed, around 90% were seen once; the top ten hold approximately 9.6%. Specimen: peripheral blood, collected on day 0 of AZD1222 vaccination. Receptor source: an adult in good health.

A single count supports this clone. V gene TRBV28 combines with J gene TRBJ2-5, with D possibly TRBD1 on 5 matching bases. The CDR3 contains 17 residues. The V end was cut by 2 bases, the J end by 4 bases, with 20 bases between. The V gene's germline CDR1 is MDHEN and CDR2 SYDVKM. The CDR3 is CASSLLGRWIQGETQYF. CDR3 nucleotide sequence: TGTGCCAGCAGTTTACTGGGGCGGTGGATCCAAGGAGAGACCCAGTACTTC.

This rearrangement joins TRBV11-3 to TRBJ2-6; 10 bases are shared with TRBD1. With V trimmed by 3 bases and J by 4 bases, 12 bases remained unmatched. CDR1 SGHNT and CDR2 YENEEA come from the germline V gene. The CDR3 spans 19 residues. This chain's CDR3 is CASSLGQGPQRAGANVLTF. CDR3 bases: TGTGCCAGCAGCTTGGGACAGGGGCCCCAAAGGGCCGGGGCCAACGTCCTGACTTTC.

This chain joins TRBV7-2 and TRBJ1-3, with 8 bases lining up with TRBD1. J lost 0 bases, V lost 3 bases, and 13 bases had no gene match. This CDR3 spans 19 amino acids. Per germline, CDR1 SGHTA and CDR2 FQGNSA. The DNA of the CDR3 is TGTGCCAGCAGCTTGTCGGGGGGCAGGGGGCGAGTCTCTGGAAACACCATATATTTT. It is translated as CASSLSGGRGRVSGNTIYF. Using reference TRBV7-2 and TRBJ1-3 for the parts outside the CDR3, the full variable domain is GAGVSQSPSNKVTEKGKDVELRCDPISGHTALYWYRQSLGQGLEFLIYFQGNSAPDKSGLPSDRFSAERTGGSVSTLTIQRTQQEDSAVYLCASSLSGGRGRVSGNTIYFGEGSWLTVV.

V and J are TRBV6-5 and TRBJ1-1, with 8 bases lining up with TRBD1. Losses at the gene ends were 7 bases for V and 5 bases for J; bases not matched to a gene: 9. The germline V gene has CDR1 MNHEY and CDR2 SVGAGI. The CDR3 runs to 14 residues. DNA for the CDR3: TGTGCCAGCACTATAGGACAGGGAGGGACTGAAGCTTTCTTT. Amino acid sequence: CASTIGQGGTEAFF.

DNA for the CDR3: TGTGCCAGCAGTTACCGACAGTACCAGACTAATGAAAAACTGTTTTTT. This sequence encodes CASSYRQYQTNEKLFF. The chain is built from TRBV6-5 and TRBJ1-4; D perhaps matches TRBD1 (5 bases). The V gene lost 2 bases and the J gene lost 2 bases, with 12 bases spanning the gap. CDR1 and CDR2 from the germline V gene are MNHEY and SVGAGI. The CDR3 covers 16 residues.

This sequence joins TRBV5-1 and TRBJ2-3; 11 positions agree with TRBD2. V shed 4 bases and J 6 bases; nucleotides not matched to a gene: 7. Looked up from germline, CDR1 is SGHRS and CDR2 is YFSETQ. The CDR3 has 15 amino acids. CDR3 DNA sequence: TGCGCCAGCAGCGTTCTAGCGGGGGGTTCGGATACGCAGTATTTT. It encodes CASSVLAGGSDTQYF. Full variable domain (missing parts from reference TRBV5-1 and TRBJ2-3): KAGVTQTPRYLIKTRGQQVTLSCSPISGHRSVSWYQQTPGQGLQFLFEYFSETQRNKGNFPGRFSGRQFSNSRSEMNVSTLELGDSALYLCASSVLAGGSDTQYFGPGTRLTVL.

The chain combines TRBV5-1 with TRBJ2-7; D not resolved. This CDR3 is built from 12 residues. The V gene's germline CDR1 is SGHRS and CDR2 YFSETQ. V lost 0 bases, J lost 3 bases, and 4 bases lay in between. The CDR3 loop is CASSLVNYEQYF. CDR3 DNA sequence: TGCGCCAGCAGCTTGGTCAACTACGAGCAGTACTTC.

The rearrangement joins TRBV5-3 to TRBJ2-2; 9 bases match TRBD2. TRBV5-3 is given ORF status, its function remaining uncertain. The CDR3 extends over 16 amino acids. V was pared by 0 bases and J by 2 bases, with 2 bases of the junction left unmatched. This CDR3 reads CARSLGLAVNTGELFF. The CDR3 coding sequence is TGTGCCAGAAGCTTGGGACTAGCGGTTAACACCGGGGAGCTGTTTTTT.

The rearrangement uses TRBV10-3 and TRBJ1-6; D gene ambiguous. CDR1 ENHRY and CDR2 SYGVKD come from the germline V gene. The CDR3 is made up of 16 amino acids. The germline V and J ends were trimmed by 0 bases and 4 bases, with 10 bases remaining between them. As DNA, the CDR3 is TGTGCCATCAGTGAGTCGGTGGGTTTTTATAATTCACCCCTCCACTTT. Translation: CAISESVGFYNSPLHF.

CDR3 amino acids: CASSPTTTNEKLFF. CDR3 bases: TGTGCCAGCTCACCAACTACAACTAATGAAAAACTGTTTTTT. This chain connects TRBV18 to TRBJ1-4; no reliable D call. This CDR3 spans 14 amino acids. Looked up from germline, CDR1 is KGHSH and CDR2 is LQKENI. V shed 2 bases and J shed 0 bases, with 4 bases lying between them. Filled out from reference TRBV18 and TRBJ1-4, the complete variable domain reads NAGVMQNPRHLVRRRGQEARLRCSPMKGHSHVYWYRQLPEEGLKFMVYLQKENIIDESGMPKERFSAEFPKEGPSILRIQQVVRGDSAAYFCASSPTTTNEKLFFGSGTQLSVL.

This chain connects TRBV7-2 to TRBJ1-6; a possible D gene is TRBD1 (5 bases). The CDR3 covers 15 residues. Germline values: CDR1 SGHTA, CDR2 FQGNSA. Trimming removed 2 bases from V and 7 bases from J, with 12 bases in between. CDR3 DNA: TGTGCCAGCAGCTTAAAGGCAGGGAACAATTCACCCCTCCACTTT. Translation: CASSLKAGNNSPLHF.

V is TRBV4-1 and J is TRBJ1-2; TRBD1 might be the D (5 bases). Deletions cut 1 base from V and 1 base from J, with 19 bases between. Germline V gene lookup returns CDR1 MGHRA and CDR2 YSYEKL. This CDR3 comprises 18 residues. The CDR3 protein is CASSQGAGGQDVNYGYTF. The CDR3 DNA follows: TGCGCCAGCAGCCAAGGCGCGGGTGGACAAGACGTTAACTATGGCTACACCTTC.

This chain links TRBV18 with TRBJ1-1, with D possibly TRBD1 on 5 matching bases. In germline, CDR1 is KGHSH, CDR2 LQKENI. The CDR3 has 13 amino acids. Deletions cut 3 bases from V and 6 bases from J, with 11 bases between. The CDR3 region has the DNA TGTGCCAGCTCACCGATGGAGGGGTCTGAAGCTTTCTTT. It codes for CASSPMEGSEAFF.

The gene calls are TRBV4-2 and TRBJ2-1; TRBD2 matches 8 bases. V lost 5 bases and J lost 4; bases outside the gene matches: 10. Germline loops: CDR1 LGHNA, CDR2 YNFKEQ. This CDR3 is built from 16 residues. CDR3: CASSLGPGGGYNEQFF. CDR3 nucleotide sequence: TGTGCCAGCAGCTTGGGACCCGGCGGGGGGTACAATGAGCAGTTCTTC.

This rearrangement joins TRBV19 to TRBJ1-5, with 10 bases lining up with TRBD1. CDR3 length equals 17 residues. Germline lookup yields CDR1 LNHDA and CDR2 SQIVND (reference sequence). Trimming took 4 bases from V and 0 from J; bases not matched to a gene: 6. CDR3 nucleotides: TGTGCCAGTAGTACCGGGACAGGGGTCTATAGCAATCAGCCCCAGCATTTT. Its translation: CASSTGTGVYSNQPQHF.

V usage is TRBV10-3 and J usage is TRBJ2-7; TRBD1 might be the D (5 bases). V was shortened by 7 bases and J by 2 bases, with 21 bases between the two germline ends. Germline CDR1 reads ENHRY; CDR2 reads SYGVKD. The CDR3 extends over 16 amino acids. The CDR3 spells CAITTGTLLMAYEQYF. In DNA form, the CDR3 reads TGTGCCATCACCACAGGTACCCTCCTCATGGCCTACGAGCAGTACTTC.